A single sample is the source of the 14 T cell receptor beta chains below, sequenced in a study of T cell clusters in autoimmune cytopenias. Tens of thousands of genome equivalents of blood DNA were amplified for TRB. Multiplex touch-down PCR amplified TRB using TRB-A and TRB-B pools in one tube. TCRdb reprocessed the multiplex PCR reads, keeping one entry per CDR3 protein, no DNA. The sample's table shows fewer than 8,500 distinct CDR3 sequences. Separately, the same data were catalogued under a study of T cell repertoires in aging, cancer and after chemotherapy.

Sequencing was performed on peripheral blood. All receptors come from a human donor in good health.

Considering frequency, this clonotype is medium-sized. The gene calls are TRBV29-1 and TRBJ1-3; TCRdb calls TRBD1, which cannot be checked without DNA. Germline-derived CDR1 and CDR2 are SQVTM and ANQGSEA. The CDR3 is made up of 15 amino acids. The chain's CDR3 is CSVSPDRAGGNTIYF.

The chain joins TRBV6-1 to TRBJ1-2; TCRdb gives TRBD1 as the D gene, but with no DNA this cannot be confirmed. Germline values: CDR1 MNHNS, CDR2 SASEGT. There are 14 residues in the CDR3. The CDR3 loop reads CASSPRAAGVGYTF.

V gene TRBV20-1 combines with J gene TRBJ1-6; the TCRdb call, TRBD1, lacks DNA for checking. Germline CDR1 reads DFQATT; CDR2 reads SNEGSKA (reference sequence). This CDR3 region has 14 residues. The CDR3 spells CSAYGQGVNSPLHF.

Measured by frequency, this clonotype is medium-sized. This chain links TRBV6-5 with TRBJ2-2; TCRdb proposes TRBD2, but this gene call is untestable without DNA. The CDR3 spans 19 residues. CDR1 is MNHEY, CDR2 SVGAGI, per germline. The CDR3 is CASSLQTSGGAPPTGELFF.

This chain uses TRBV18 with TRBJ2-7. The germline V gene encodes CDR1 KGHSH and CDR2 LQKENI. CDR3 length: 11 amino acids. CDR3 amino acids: CASSDFYEQYF.

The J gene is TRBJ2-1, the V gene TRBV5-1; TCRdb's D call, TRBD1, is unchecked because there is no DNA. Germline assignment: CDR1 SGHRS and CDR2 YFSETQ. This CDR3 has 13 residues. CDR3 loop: CASSETVYNEQFF.

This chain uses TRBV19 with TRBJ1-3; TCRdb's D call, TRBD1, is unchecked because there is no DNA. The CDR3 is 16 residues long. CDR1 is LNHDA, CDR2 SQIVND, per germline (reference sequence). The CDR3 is CASSTPDRGLGNTIYF.

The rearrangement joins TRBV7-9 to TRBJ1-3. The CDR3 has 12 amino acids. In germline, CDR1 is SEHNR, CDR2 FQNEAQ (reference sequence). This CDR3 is CASSFPGNTIYF.

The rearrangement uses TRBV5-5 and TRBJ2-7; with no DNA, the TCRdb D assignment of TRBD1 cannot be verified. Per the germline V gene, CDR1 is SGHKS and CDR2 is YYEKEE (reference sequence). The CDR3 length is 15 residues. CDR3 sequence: CASSLPSGGSYEQYF. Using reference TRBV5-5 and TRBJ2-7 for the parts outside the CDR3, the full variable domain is DAGVTQSPTHLIKTRGQQVTLRCSPISGHKSVSWYQQVLGQGPQFIFQYYEKEERGRGNFPDRFSARQFPNYSSELNVNALLLGDSALYLCASSLPSGGSYEQYFGPGTRLTVT.

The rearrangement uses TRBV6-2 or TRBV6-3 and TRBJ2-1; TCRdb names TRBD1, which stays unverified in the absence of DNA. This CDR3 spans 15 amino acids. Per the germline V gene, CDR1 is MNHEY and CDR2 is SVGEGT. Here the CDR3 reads CASSEGPGGYNEQFF.

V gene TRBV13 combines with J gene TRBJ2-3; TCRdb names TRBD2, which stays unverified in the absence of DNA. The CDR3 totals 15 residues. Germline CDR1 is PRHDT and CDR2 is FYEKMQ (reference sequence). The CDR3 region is CASRGLAGLLDTQYF.

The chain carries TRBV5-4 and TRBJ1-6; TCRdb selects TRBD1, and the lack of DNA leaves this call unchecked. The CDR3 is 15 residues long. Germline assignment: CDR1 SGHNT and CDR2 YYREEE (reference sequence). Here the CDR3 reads CASRVQGNYNSPLHF.

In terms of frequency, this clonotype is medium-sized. This CDR3 reads CASSLDVTDTQYF. The V call is TRBV27, the J call TRBJ2-3. The CDR3 covers 13 residues. CDR1 is MNHEY, CDR2 SMNVEV, per germline (reference sequence).

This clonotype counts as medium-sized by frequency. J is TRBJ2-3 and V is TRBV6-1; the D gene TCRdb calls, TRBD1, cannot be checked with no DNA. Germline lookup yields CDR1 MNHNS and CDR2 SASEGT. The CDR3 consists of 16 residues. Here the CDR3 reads CASKGWRQGVTDTQYF.